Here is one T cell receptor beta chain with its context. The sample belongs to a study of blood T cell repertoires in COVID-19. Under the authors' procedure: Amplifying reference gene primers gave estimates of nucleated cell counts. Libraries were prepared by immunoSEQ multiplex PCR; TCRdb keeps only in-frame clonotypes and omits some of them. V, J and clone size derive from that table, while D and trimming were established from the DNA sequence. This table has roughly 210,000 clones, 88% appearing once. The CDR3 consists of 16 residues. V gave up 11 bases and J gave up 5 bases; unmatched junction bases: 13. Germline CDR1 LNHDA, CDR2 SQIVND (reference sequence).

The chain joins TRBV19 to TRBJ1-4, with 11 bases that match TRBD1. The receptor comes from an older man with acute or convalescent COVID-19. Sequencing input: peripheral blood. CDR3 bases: TGTGCCGGGGAACACACCCGGGACAGGGGGAATGAAAAACTGTTTTTT. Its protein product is CAGEHTRDRGNEKLFF.